Below are 17 T cell receptor beta chains sequenced from a single sample in a study of T cell clonality in common variable immunodeficiency. Their recognized antigens are unknown. Regarding the study as a whole: In common variable immunodeficiency, TCR beta chains reportedly carried fewer deletions and N-nucleotide insertions.

Here immunoSEQ multiplex PCR was the method, and the copy in TCRdb shows in-frame clones only, minus some. Sampling found just over 20,000 clones, none seen once. The sequencing input was peripheral blood mononuclear cells. The source is a human donor with common variable immunodeficiency.

This clone was recorded many times. Read sequence stops 3 residues before the CDR3 end, and the germline J gene provides the missing end. The V and J genes are TRBV20-1 and TRBJ1-2; the D is unclear. The CDR3 totals 10 residues. Germline V gene data show CDR1 as DFQATT and CDR2 as SNEGSKA (reference sequence). CDR3 region: CSATPGGYTF. The CDR3 bases that were read are TGCAGTGCTACGCCGGGGGGC.

This clone was seen at least ten times. CDR3 DNA (partial): TGCGCCAGCAGCCTCCGGGGGGGCTGGTACGAG. The encoded protein is CASSLRGGWYE. The entire CDR3 reads CASSLRGGWYEQYF. The genes are TRBV5-1 and TRBJ2-7; TRBD2 matches at 8 bases. The read is 3 residues too short to cover the CDR3 end, so that end is filled in from the germline J gene. The CDR3 runs to 14 residues. V lost 4 bases to trimming and J lost 4 bases; unmatched junction nucleotides: 7. From germline, CDR1 is SGHRS and CDR2 YFSETQ.

The sample holds many counts of this clone. The CDR3 goes on 3 residues after the read ends, and that part is filled in from the germline J gene. This chain links TRBV2 with TRBJ2-7; 11 bases line up with TRBD1. The ends lost 3 bases at V and 6 bases at J; junction bases unmatched: 4. Germline V gives CDR1 SNHLY, CDR2 FYNNEI. The CDR3 totals 14 residues. The covered CDR3 bases are TGTGCCAGCAGTGAGGGACAGGGGGTGGGCGAG. This translates into CASSEGQGVGE. The entire CDR3 sequence reads CASSEGQGVGEQYF.

This clone was observed many times. The observed sequence ends 3 residues before the CDR3 terminus, with the missing tail filled in from the germline J gene. J is TRBJ1-2 and V is TRBV7-9; 7 bases are shared with TRBD1. CDR1 is SEHNR, CDR2 FQNEAQ, per germline (reference sequence). This CDR3 has 13 residues. The CDR3 sequence: CASREQGSRGYTF. The DNA read from the CDR3 is TGTGCCAGCAGGGAACAGGGGTCAAGAGGC.

This clone was observed many times. The read halts 3 residues ahead of the CDR3 end, with the missing end drawn from the germline J gene. J is TRBJ2-1 and V is TRBV11-3; TRBD2 is a possible D gene (5 bases). Germline V gene data show CDR1 as SGHNT and CDR2 as YENEEA. This CDR3 comprises 12 residues. V shed 4 bases and J shed 9 bases, with 10 bases lying between them. The covered CDR3 bases are TGTGCCAGCAGCTCCCGGGCGGGTGAG. Translation gives CASSSRAGE. The whole CDR3 sequence reads CASSSRAGEQFF.

In its sample, this clone was seen many times. The CDR3 goes on 3 residues after the read ends, and that part is filled in from the germline J gene. The chain uses TRBV20-1 and TRBJ2-2; 7 bases map to TRBD2. V lost 5 bases, J lost 3 bases, and 6 bases stayed unmatched. Germline values: CDR1 DFQATT, CDR2 SNEGSKA (reference sequence). The CDR3 loop spans 14 amino acids. Incomplete CDR3 DNA: TGCAGTGCTCGAGGACTAGGGGACACCGGGGAG. This translates into CSARGLGDTGE. The whole CDR3 protein reads CSARGLGDTGELFF.

By share of the sample, this clone is medium-sized. With the read ending 3 residues before the CDR3 end, the germline J gene is used to fill in that end. J is TRBJ1-2 and V is TRBV5-1; the match to TRBD1 covers 8 bases. V trimming: 5 bases; J trimming: 7 bases; junction bases outside the gene matches: 10. Germline CDR1 SGHRS, CDR2 YFSETQ. The CDR3 length is 14 residues. CDR3 bases read: TGCGCCAGCAGTCTCGGGGACAGGCTGTCTGGC. Translating it yields CASSLGDRLSG. The CDR3 as a whole reads CASSLGDRLSGYTF.

This clone showed up many times. The CDR3 end lies 3 residues beyond the end of the read and is filled in from the germline J gene. This sequence joins TRBV20-1 and TRBJ1-5, with D unclear. The CDR3 covers 11 residues. Germline loops: CDR1 DFQATT, CDR2 SNEGSKA (reference sequence). Deletions cut 3 bases from V and 5 bases from J, with 5 bases between. The CDR3 spells CSASTHQPQHF. The sequenced part of the CDR3 DNA is TGCAGTGCTAGTACTCATCAGCCC.

This clone occurred many times. The read ends 3 residues before the CDR3 terminus; that terminus is restored from the germline J gene. This rearrangement joins TRBV20-1 to TRBJ2-1; 11 bases fit TRBD1. V shed 3 bases and J 2 bases; nucleotides not matched to a gene: 6. The CDR3 extends over 16 amino acids. Germline assignment: CDR1 DFQATT and CDR2 SNEGSKA (reference sequence). The sequenced CDR3 bases are TGCAGTGCTAGGGACCCGGGACAGGGGGCCTACAATGAG. This codes for CSARDPGQGAYNE. The complete CDR3 reads CSARDPGQGAYNEQFF.

This clone was recorded at least ten times. The junction shows a germline mismatch at one end, possibly a read error. The CDR3 end is not reached by the read, which stops 3 residues before it; the germline J gene fills it in. This chain links TRBV4-2 with TRBJ2-3; D is ambiguous. This CDR3 has 15 amino acids. CDR1 and CDR2 from the germline V gene are LGHNA and YNFKEQ. CDR3 bases read: TGCGCCAGCAGCCAAGTACTCTATAGCACAGATACG. The encoded protein is CASSQVLYSTDT. The full CDR3 reads CASSQVLYSTDTQYF.

This clone came up many times. With the read ending 3 residues before the CDR3 end, the germline J gene is used to fill in that end. This rearrangement joins TRBV5-1 to TRBJ2-2; 10 positions match TRBD1. Germline loops: CDR1 SGHRS, CDR2 YFSETQ. The CDR3 consists of 16 residues. J lost 2 bases, V lost 4 bases, and 5 bases had no gene match. The CDR3 bases that were read are TGCGCCAGCAGCCCACGGACAGGGGGAAACACCGGGGAG. This sequence encodes CASSPRTGGNTGE. Given in full, the CDR3 is CASSPRTGGNTGELFF.

This clone has a count of ten or more. This CDR3 reads CASSLATGYGYTF. CDR3 DNA, as far as it was read: TGTGCCAGCAGCTTAGCGACAGGGTATGGC. J is TRBJ1-2 and V is TRBV7-2; the match to TRBD1 covers 7 bases. The read halts 3 residues ahead of the CDR3 end, with the missing end drawn from the germline J gene. This CDR3 contains 13 residues. Germline V gives CDR1 SGHTA, CDR2 FQGNSA. V dropped 0 bases and J dropped 5; count of bases not matched to a gene: 0.

This clone was found many times. The observed sequence ends 3 residues before the CDR3 terminus, with the missing tail filled in from the germline J gene. The V and J genes are TRBV5-6 and TRBJ1-1; D gene unclear. CDR1 SGHDT and CDR2 YYEEEE come from the germline V gene. V was clipped by 4 bases and J by 2 bases, with 12 bases between them. The CDR3 runs 14 residues. The CDR3 DNA, read in part, is TGTGCCAGCAGCCCGGGTCCATTTAACACTGAA. This encodes CASSPGPFNTE. The complete CDR3 protein is CASSPGPFNTEAFF.

This clone was counted at least ten times. The read terminates 3 residues ahead of where the CDR3 ends, so the germline J gene completes it. The chain links TRBV5-5 to TRBJ1-2, with a weak D call TRBD1 (5 bases). The CDR3 extends over 14 amino acids. Germline-derived CDR1 and CDR2 are SGHKS and YYEKEE (reference sequence). V was pared by 4 bases and J by 1 base, with 11 bases between. Partial CDR3 DNA: TGTGCCAGCAGCCTGACAGTAGTTAACTATGGC. Amino acid sequence: CASSLTVVNYG. Given in full, the CDR3 is CASSLTVVNYGYTF. Combining the CDR3 with reference TRBV5-5 and TRBJ1-2 gives the whole variable domain DAGVTQSPTHLIKTRGQQVTLRCSPISGHKSVSWYQQVLGQGPQFIFQYYEKEERGRGNFPDRFSARQFPNYSSELNVNALLLGDSALYLCASSLTVVNYGYTFGSGTRLTVV.

There are many counts of this clone. The sequence runs out 3 residues before the end of the CDR3; the remainder is reconstructed from the germline J gene. The rearrangement links TRBV29-1 to TRBJ2-5, with 11 positions matching TRBD2. There are 14 residues in the CDR3. CDR1 and CDR2 (germline): SQVTM, ANQGSEA. The V and J ends lost 4 bases and 5 bases, in that order; junction bases with no gene match: 6. The CDR3 region is CSVVVAGGPETQYF. The covered CDR3 bases are TGCAGCGTTGTCGTAGCGGGGGGGCCCGAGACC. Combining the CDR3 with reference TRBV29-1 and TRBJ2-5 gives the whole variable domain SAVISQKPSRDICQRGTSLTIQCQVDSQVTMMFWYRQQPGQSLTLIATANQGSEATYESGFVIDKFPISRPNLTFSTLTVSNMSPEDSSIYLCSVVVAGGPETQYFGPGTRLLVL.

This clone was detected ten times or more. The read ends 3 residues shy of where the CDR3 ends; the end is completed using the germline J gene. The rearrangement uses TRBV29-1 and TRBJ1-1; 8 bases align to TRBD1. CDR3 length: 15 amino acids. V gave up 7 bases and J gave up 2 bases; unmatched junction bases: 12. Germline V lookup: CDR1 SQVTM, CDR2 ANQGSEA. The CDR3 loop reads CSAVRGQGGNTEAFF. The sequenced part of the CDR3 DNA is TGCAGCGCGGTCCGCGGACAGGGTGGCAACACTGAA.

Many counts were recorded for this clone. With the read ending 3 residues before the CDR3 end, the germline J gene is used to fill in that end. J is TRBJ2-5 and V is TRBV30, with 8 bases aligning to TRBD1. Unmatched junction bases numbered 7, after V lost 3 bases and J lost 7 bases. The V gene's germline CDR1 is GTSNPN and CDR2 SVGIG (reference sequence). This CDR3 is 13 amino acids long. CDR3: CAWRTTGVRTQYF. Partial CDR3 DNA: TGTGCCTGGAGGACGACAGGGGTAAGGACC.